This TCR beta chain derives from a study of blood T cell repertoires in COVID-19. As for the study in general: Samples taken during acute and convalescent COVID-19 were collected in the United States, Italy and Spain. PBMCs, B-cell-depleted T cells, or T cells provided the cDNA or gDNA that made up the material.

The germline gives CDR1 SGHRS, CDR2 YFSETQ. V lost 3 bases and J lost 6; bases outside the gene matches: 2. The CDR3 is 13 amino acids. Original handling: Reference gene primer amplification yielded estimated nucleated cell counts. Data came from immunoSEQ multiplex PCR; TCRdb stores just in-frame clones and leaves some out. Clone size and the V and J calls come from that table; the DNA yielded D and trimming. The table shows approximately 16,000 clones, with 75% to 90% occurring only once. The gene calls are TRBV5-1 and TRBJ2-1; 8 bases are shared with TRBD2. The sample was peripheral blood. This sequence originates from an elderly man with active or convalescent COVID-19. The CDR3 nucleotides are TGCGCCAGCAGCTCCGGGACTAGCAATGAGCAGTTCTTC. Protein product: CASSSGTSNEQFF.